Listed below are T cell receptor beta chains from one sample, sequenced in a study of cytomegalovirus exposure and HLA in healthy donors. Only in-frame clones appear in the TCRdb table, and some are missing; sequencing was by immunoSEQ multiplex PCR. The data show 95,000 to 100,000 clones, 76% seen once. The sequencing sample was made of PBMCs. The receptors come from a man aged 35 to 55 in good health and CMV-seronegative. Both conserved end residues are part of each CDR3. The D gene is left open where the match is weak. Part of the rows lack a size; the others show once, few, many or a class for expanded clones.

v_gene,abundance,d_gene,j_gene,CDR3nt,CDR3aa
TRBV29-1,once,.,TRBJ2-7,TGCAGCGTTGAAGACCCGACATCGAGCTCCTACGAGCAGTACTTC,CSVEDPTSSSYEQYF
TRBV25-1,.,.,TRBJ2-3,TGTGCCAGCATGAGACAGGACACAGATACGCAGTATTTT,CASMRQDTDTQYF
TRBV7-9,.,.,TRBJ2-6,TGTGCCAGCAGCTTGACTGGTGGGGCCAACGTCCTGACTTTC,CASSLTGGANVLTF
TRBV5-1,once,.,TRBJ1-2,TGCGCCAGCAGCCCTGGGGTAGGGAGCGGCTACACCTTC,CASSPGVGSGYTF
TRBV7-2,.,.,TRBJ2-3,TGTGCCAGCAGCTTCGGCGGGGACACAGATACGCAGTATTTT,CASSFGGDTDTQYF
TRBV5-3,few,.,TRBJ2-7,TGTGCCAGAAGCTTGAAGGGGGCGGGGCCCCCCCACGAGCAGTACTTC,CARSLKGAGPPHEQYF
TRBV6-5,once,.,TRBJ1-5,TGTGCCAGCAGTTCCCTGGCCGGGGGGAATCAGCCCCAGCATTTT,CASSSLAGGNQPQHF
TRBV6-5,.,TRBD2,TRBJ2-1,TGTGCCAGCGGGAGCGGGGGGGCCGGGCAGTTCTTC,CASGSGGAGQFF
TRBV19,few,TRBD1,TRBJ1-6,TGTGCCAGTAGACACCCGGGACAGGGGGCTCAATCACCCCTCCACTTT,CASRHPGQGAQSPLHF
TRBV2,.,TRBD1,TRBJ1-6,TGTGCCAGCAGCAGACAGGGCAGCTCACCCCTCCACTTT,CASSRQGSSPLHF